This TCR beta chain emerged from a study of blood T cell repertoires in COVID-19. Overall study: Sites in the United States, Italy and Spain provided acute and convalescent COVID-19 samples. Sample material is recorded as cDNA or gDNA derived from T cells, B-cell-depleted T cells, or PBMCs.

In the study's own analysis: Amplification from reference gene primers served as the basis for estimated nucleated cell counts. The method was immunoSEQ multiplex PCR; TCRdb's version includes in-frame clones alone and lacks a portion of them. V, J and clone size are taken as reported in that table, and D and trimming were inferred from the DNA itself. The sample holds some 130,000 clones, approximately 80% seen once. Germline V gene lookup returns CDR1 SGHNT and CDR2 YYREEE (reference sequence). Trimming cost V 2 bases and J 7 bases, with 16 bases left between them. The CDR3 contains 15 residues. The gene calls are TRBV5-4 and TRBJ1-5; D not resolved. The specimen sequenced was peripheral blood. This receptor was taken from a man between 60 and 75 years old who had recovered from COVID-19. CDR3 nucleotides: TGTGCCAGCAGCTTATCCGGGGAAGTGGGGCAGCCCCAGCATTTT. Amino acid sequence: CASSLSGEVGQPQHF.